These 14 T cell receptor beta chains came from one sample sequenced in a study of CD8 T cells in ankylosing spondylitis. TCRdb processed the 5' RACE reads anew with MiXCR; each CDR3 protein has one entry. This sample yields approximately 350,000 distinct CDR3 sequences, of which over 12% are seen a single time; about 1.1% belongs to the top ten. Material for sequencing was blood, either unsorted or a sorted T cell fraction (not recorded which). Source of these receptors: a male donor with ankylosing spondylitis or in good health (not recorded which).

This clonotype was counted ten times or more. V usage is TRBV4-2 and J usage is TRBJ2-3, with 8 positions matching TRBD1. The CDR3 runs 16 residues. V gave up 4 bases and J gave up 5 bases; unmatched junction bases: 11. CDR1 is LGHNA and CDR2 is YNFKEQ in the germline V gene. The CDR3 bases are TGTGCCAGCAGCCTACAGGGGGGTGATTTAGGAGATACGCAGTATTTT. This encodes CASSLQGGDLGDTQYF.

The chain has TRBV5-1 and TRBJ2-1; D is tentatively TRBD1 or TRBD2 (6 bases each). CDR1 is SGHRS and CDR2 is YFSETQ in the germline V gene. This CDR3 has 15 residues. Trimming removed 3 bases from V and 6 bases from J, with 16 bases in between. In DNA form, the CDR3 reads TGCGCCAGCAGCTCTTCCGGGGGCCTGGTCAATGAGCAGTTCTTC. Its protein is CASSSSGGLVNEQFF. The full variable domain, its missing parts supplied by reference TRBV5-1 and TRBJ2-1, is KAGVTQTPRYLIKTRGQQVTLSCSPISGHRSVSWYQQTPGQGLQFLFEYFSETQRNKGNFPGRFSGRQFSNSRSEMNVSTLELGDSALYLCASSSSGGLVNEQFFGPGTRLTVL.

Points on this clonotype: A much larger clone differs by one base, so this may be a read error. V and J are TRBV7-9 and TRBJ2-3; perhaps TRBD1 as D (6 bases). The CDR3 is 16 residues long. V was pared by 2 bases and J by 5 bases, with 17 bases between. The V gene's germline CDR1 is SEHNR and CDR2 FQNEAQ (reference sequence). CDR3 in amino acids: CASSLSGQWRGDTQYF. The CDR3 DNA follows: TGTGCCAGCAGCTTATCCGGACAGTGGAGAGGAGATACGCAGTATTTT.

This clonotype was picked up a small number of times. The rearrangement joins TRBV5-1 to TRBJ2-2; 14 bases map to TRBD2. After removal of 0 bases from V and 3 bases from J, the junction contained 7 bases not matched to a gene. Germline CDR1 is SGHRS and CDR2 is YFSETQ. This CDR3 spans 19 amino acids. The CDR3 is CASSLVTSGRALYTGELFF. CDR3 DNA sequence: TGCGCCAGCAGCTTGGTGACTAGCGGGAGGGCCCTCTACACCGGGGAGCTGTTTTTT.

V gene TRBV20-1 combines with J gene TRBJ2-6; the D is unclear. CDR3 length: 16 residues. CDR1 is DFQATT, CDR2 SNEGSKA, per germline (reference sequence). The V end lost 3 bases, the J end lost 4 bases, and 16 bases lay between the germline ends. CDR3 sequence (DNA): TGCAGTGCTAGCCACGCCACCCCCTCAGGGGCCAACGTCCTGACTTTC. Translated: CSASHATPSGANVLTF.

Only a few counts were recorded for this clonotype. The CDR3 nucleotides are TGTGCCAGCAGCCTGGCAGCTGAAGCTTTCTTT. Protein product: CASSLAAEAFF. J is TRBJ1-1 and V is TRBV3-1; D gene uncertain. CDR3 length: 11 residues. Germline CDR1 is LGHDT and CDR2 is YNNKEL (reference sequence). The V and J ends lost 4 bases and 6 bases respectively, with 6 bases between them.

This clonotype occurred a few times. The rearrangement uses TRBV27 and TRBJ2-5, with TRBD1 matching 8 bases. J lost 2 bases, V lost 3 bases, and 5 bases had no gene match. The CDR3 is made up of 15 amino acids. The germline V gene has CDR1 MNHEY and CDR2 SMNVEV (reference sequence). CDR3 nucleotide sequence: TGTGCCAGCAGTTTCGCCAGGGGGCCTCAAGAGACCCAGTACTTC. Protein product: CASSFARGPQETQYF.

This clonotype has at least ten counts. The CDR3 protein is CASSLPVGVEQYF. The CDR3 nucleotides read TGTGCCAGCAGTCTCCCGGTCGGTGTCGAGCAGTACTTC. The chain uses TRBV12-3 or TRBV12-4 and TRBJ2-7; D unclear. Trimming removed 5 bases at V and 6 bases at J, with 14 bases between. The CDR3 extends over 13 amino acids.

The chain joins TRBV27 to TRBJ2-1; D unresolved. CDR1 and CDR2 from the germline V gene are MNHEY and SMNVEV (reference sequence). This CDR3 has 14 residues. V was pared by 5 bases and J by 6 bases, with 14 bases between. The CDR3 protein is CASSPQTHPNEQFF. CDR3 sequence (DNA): TGTGCCAGCAGTCCCCAGACACACCCCAATGAGCAGTTCTTC.

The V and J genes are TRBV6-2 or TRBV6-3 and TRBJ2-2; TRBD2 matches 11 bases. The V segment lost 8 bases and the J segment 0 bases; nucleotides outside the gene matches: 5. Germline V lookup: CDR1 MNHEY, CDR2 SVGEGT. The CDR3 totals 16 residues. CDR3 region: CASVGTSGANTGELFF. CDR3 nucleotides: TGTGCCAGCGTCGGGACTAGCGGCGCGAACACCGGGGAGCTGTTTTTT.

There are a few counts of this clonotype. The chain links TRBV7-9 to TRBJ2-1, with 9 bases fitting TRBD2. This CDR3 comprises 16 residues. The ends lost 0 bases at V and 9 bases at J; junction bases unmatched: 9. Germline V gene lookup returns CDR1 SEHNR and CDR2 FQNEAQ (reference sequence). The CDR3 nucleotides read TGTGCCAGCAGCTTAGCGGTCGCGGGGGGGCTTGGTGAGCAGTTCTTC. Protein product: CASSLAVAGGLGEQFF.

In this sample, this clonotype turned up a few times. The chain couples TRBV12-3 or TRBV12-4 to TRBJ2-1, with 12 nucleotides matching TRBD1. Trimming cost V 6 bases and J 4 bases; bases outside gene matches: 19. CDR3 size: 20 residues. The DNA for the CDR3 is TGTGCCAGCAGGGTCGGGACAGGGGGCTTCCGGGGCTACACTTACAATGAGCAGTTCTTC. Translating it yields CASRVGTGGFRGYTYNEQFF.

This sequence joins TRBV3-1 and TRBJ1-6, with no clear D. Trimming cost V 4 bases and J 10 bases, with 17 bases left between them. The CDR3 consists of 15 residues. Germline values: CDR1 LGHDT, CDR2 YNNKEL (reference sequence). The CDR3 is CASSRNTGFGSPLHF. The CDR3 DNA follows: TGTGCCAGCAGCCGAAATACGGGATTCGGGTCACCCCTCCACTTT.

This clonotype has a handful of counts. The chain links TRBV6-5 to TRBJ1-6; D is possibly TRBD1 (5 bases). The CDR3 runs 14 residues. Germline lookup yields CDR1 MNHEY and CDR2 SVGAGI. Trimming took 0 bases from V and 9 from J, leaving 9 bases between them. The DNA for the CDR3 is TGTGCCAGCAGTTACTCGCAAGGGGCTTCACCCCTCCACTTT. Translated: CASSYSQGASPLHF.